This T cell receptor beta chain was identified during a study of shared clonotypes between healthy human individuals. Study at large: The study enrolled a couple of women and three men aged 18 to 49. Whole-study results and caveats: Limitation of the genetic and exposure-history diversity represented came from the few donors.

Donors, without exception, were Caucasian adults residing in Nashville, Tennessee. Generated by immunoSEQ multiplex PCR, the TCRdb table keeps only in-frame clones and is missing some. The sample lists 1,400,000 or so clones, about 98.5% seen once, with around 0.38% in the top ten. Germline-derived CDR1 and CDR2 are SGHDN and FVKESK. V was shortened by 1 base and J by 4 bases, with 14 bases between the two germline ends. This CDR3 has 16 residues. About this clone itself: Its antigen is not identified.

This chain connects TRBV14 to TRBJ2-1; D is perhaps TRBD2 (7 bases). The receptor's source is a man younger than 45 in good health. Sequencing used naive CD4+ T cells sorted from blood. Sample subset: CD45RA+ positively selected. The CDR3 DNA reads TGTGCCAGCAGCCAAGGTGTAGGGGGGGCGTACAATGAGCAGTTCTTC. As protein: CASSQGVGGAYNEQFF.